A selection of T cell receptor beta chains follows, all from one sample in a study of blood T cell repertoires in COVID-19. Repertoires were generated with immunoSEQ multiplex PCR, while TCRdb's copy carries only in-frame clones and drops some. The table has tens of thousands of clones, about 85% seen once. Sequencing was done on a sample of peripheral blood. These receptors were obtained from a woman between 65 and 79 years old with active COVID-19. Each CDR3 is given with its conserved first and last residue. The D gene is left open where the match is weak.

v_call	d_call	j_call	cdr3_aa
TRBV11-3	TRBD2	TRBJ2-3	CASSPGTSGRTDTQYF
TRBV30	TRBD2	TRBJ2-1	CAWSPNQGLADTYNEQFF
TRBV7-3	.	TRBJ2-5	CASSLGSGGRETQYF
TRBV5-1	TRBD1	TRBJ2-2	CASSLVTGGATGELFF
TRBV2	.	TRBJ2-5	CASVRVGPETQYF
TRBV7-6	.	TRBJ2-3	CASSLSVTDTQYF
TRBV28	TRBD2	TRBJ2-1	CASTRLANEQFF
TRBV28	.	TRBJ1-1	CASTPGGRNTEAFF
TRBV6-5	.	TRBJ2-7	CASLAYEQYF
TRBV11-2	TRBD2	TRBJ2-7	CASSSPVAGAYEQYF
TRBV7-3	TRBD1	TRBJ2-3	CASSSRQGVDADTQYF
TRBV6-6	TRBD2	TRBJ2-5	CASSDGTSGSETQYF
TRBV5-8	.	TRBJ1-5	CASSLGGSEIRYQPQHF
TRBV7-9	TRBD1	TRBJ2-5	CASRGTGVETQYF
TRBV3-1/TRBV3-2	TRBD1	TRBJ2-7	CASSRARTGDPYEQYF
TRBV5-5	.	TRBJ1-1	CASSPLRGGNTEAFF
TRBV10-3	TRBD2	TRBJ2-1	CAISEARSGISYNEQFF
TRBV28	.	TRBJ1-6	CASRGGTYNSPLHF
TRBV4-1	.	TRBJ2-5	CASSQDNRLVETQYF
TRBV21-1	.	TRBJ2-7	CASSKEGREGSYEQYF
TRBV11-2	TRBD2	TRBJ2-3	CASSARLAGDLTDTQYF
TRBV5-6	TRBD1	TRBJ1-4	CASSSTGTGKFREKLFF
TRBV5-4	TRBD1	TRBJ1-6	CASSYDRASSYNSPLHF
TRBV6-6	TRBD1	TRBJ1-5	CASAPTGEGNQPQHF
TRBV7-3	TRBD2	TRBJ2-3	CASSFLSGGTDTQYF
TRBV30	TRBD1	TRBJ2-7	CAWNLGQAYSYEQYF
TRBV24-1	.	TRBJ2-3	CATSDLSTRADTQYF
TRBV2	TRBD2	TRBJ2-5	CASSVAHSGRASLLRETQYF
TRBV2	.	TRBJ1-6	CASIRPSDSPLHF
TRBV27	TRBD2	TRBJ2-5	CASRLAGGGETQYF
TRBV7-9	TRBD2	TRBJ2-1	CASSAGTSGFLGNEQFF
TRBV14	TRBD1	TRBJ2-1	CASSQVPGQGYEQFF
TRBV11-3	.	TRBJ1-1	CASSVSGQMNTEAFF
TRBV19	TRBD2	TRBJ2-2	CASRAGSGRSGELFF
TRBV4-1	.	TRBJ2-5	CASSQDPAGPQETQYF
TRBV10-1	.	TRBJ1-1	CASSDSNGGSTEAFF
TRBV19	.	TRBJ1-5	CASSLGTPGSNQPQHF
TRBV15	TRBD1	TRBJ2-1	CATSRDKGATGYNEQFF
TRBV28	TRBD2	TRBJ2-7	CASSSGLIDYEQYF
TRBV10-3	TRBD2	TRBJ2-7	CAISESSGSFNEQYF
TRBV2	.	TRBJ2-3	CASRSVATQYF
TRBV7-8	.	TRBJ2-7	CASSLVTGNYEQYF
TRBV5-1	TRBD2	TRBJ2-7	CASNFGGSGYEQYF
TRBV24-1	TRBD2	TRBJ2-1	CATSEWTSGSPNNEQFF
TRBV7-9	TRBD1	TRBJ1-1	CASRTGQGSTEAFF
TRBV15	TRBD1	TRBJ2-7	CATSRDGGQGYEQYF
TRBV12-3/TRBV12-4	TRBD2	TRBJ2-7	CASRLAGGGEQYF
TRBV7-2	TRBD2	TRBJ2-7	CASSLDLAGGSEQYF
TRBV9	.	TRBJ2-1	CASSVEVAAFNEQFF
TRBV28	.	TRBJ1-5	CASSPTGFPTNNQPQHF
TRBV19	TRBD1	TRBJ2-7	CASSKPGQGLYEQYF
TRBV19	.	TRBJ1-1	CASSWLQKNTEAFF
TRBV28	.	TRBJ2-3	CASSKEISTDTQYF
TRBV5-4	.	TRBJ2-7	CASSLQGSTYEQYF
TRBV28	.	TRBJ1-1	CASRNRPWTVRNTEAFF